These 15 T cell receptor beta chains were all obtained from the same sample, sequenced in a study of T-cell reconstitution after alpha-beta-depleted transplantation in children. The authors prepared the TCRbeta library with unique molecular identifiers. TCRdb re-called the PCR reads with MiXCR, one entry per CDR3 protein. The sample yields about a million distinct CDR3 sequences, about 31% seen once. The sequences come from PBMCs, mostly from graft donor cells, collected 360 days after TCRalphabeta/CD19-depleted stem cell transplant. The receptors derive from a boy in the first two years of life who had a stem cell transplant for SCID, so the T cells may come from the graft donor.

This clonotype was seen many times. V and J are TRBV7-8 and TRBJ2-5; D may be TRBD2 (5 bases). V was shortened by 3 bases and J by 5 bases, with 13 bases between the two germline ends. This CDR3 is 14 amino acids long. In germline, CDR1 is SGHVS, CDR2 FQNEAQ. This CDR3 is CASSFQGRGETQYF. As DNA, the CDR3 is TGTGCCAGCAGCTTCCAAGGGCGCGGGGAGACCCAGTACTTC.

The chain links TRBV13 to TRBJ2-2, with D tentatively TRBD1 (5 bases). Trimming cost V 5 bases and J 0 bases, with 16 bases left between them. Germline loops: CDR1 PRHDT, CDR2 FYEKMQ (reference sequence). This CDR3 contains 17 residues. In nucleotides, the CDR3 is TGTGCCAGCAGCCGCACAGGTAGAAAGGCGAACACCGGGGAGCTGTTTTTT. It is translated as CASSRTGRKANTGELFF.

V gene TRBV20-1 combines with J gene TRBJ2-3; D may be TRBD1 (5 bases). The CDR3 covers 10 residues. The germline V gene encodes CDR1 DFQATT and CDR2 SNEGSKA (reference sequence). V gave up 3 bases and J gave up 10 bases, with 8 bases separating them. The CDR3 reads CSASNRPQYF. The CDR3 DNA is TGCAGTGCTAGCAACAGGCCGCAGTATTTT.

In its sample, this clonotype was seen a few times. V is TRBV6-1 and J is TRBJ2-3, with 9 nucleotides matching TRBD2. V shed 2 bases, J shed 1 base, and the junction held 13 bases outside the gene matches. The germline gives CDR1 MNHNS, CDR2 SASEGT. CDR3 length: 19 amino acids. The CDR3 here is CASSEPGTSRMEGTDTQYF. CDR3 sequence (DNA): TGTGCCAGCAGTGAACCCGGGACTAGCCGTATGGAGGGCACAGATACGCAGTATTTT.

This clonotype was observed a few times. The chain recombines TRBV7-8 with TRBJ2-7; 7 nucleotides align to TRBD2. The CDR3 sequence is 15 residues long. Trimming cost V 5 bases and J 0 bases; bases outside gene matches: 7. Germline V gives CDR1 SGHVS, CDR2 FQNEAQ. In DNA form, the CDR3 reads TGTGCCAGCAGCCAAGAGCGGGGAGGCTCCTACGAGCAGTACTTC. Amino acids: CASSQERGGSYEQYF.

This clonotype was counted a few times. This sequence joins TRBV5-1 and TRBJ2-3; no clear D gene. CDR1 and CDR2 (germline): SGHRS, YFSETQ. V was pared by 1 base and J by 1 base, with 10 bases between. The CDR3 is 15 residues long. The CDR3 nucleotides read TGCGCCAGCAGCTTGCTTCTTCCTGGCACAGATACGCAGTATTTT. Residues: CASSLLLPGTDTQYF.

This clonotype showed up just a few times. The gene calls are TRBV5-1 and TRBJ2-3; D ambiguous. V was trimmed by 6 bases and J by 0 bases, leaving 14 bases between them. CDR1 is SGHRS, CDR2 YFSETQ, per germline. CDR3 size: 15 residues. Written as DNA, the CDR3 is TGCGCCAGCAAGGTGGGGTCTACTAGCACAGATACGCAGTATTTT. This translates into CASKVGSTSTDTQYF. Full variable domain (outside the CDR3, taken from reference TRBV5-1 and TRBJ2-3): KAGVTQTPRYLIKTRGQQVTLSCSPISGHRSVSWYQQTPGQGLQFLFEYFSETQRNKGNFPGRFSGRQFSNSRSEMNVSTLELGDSALYLCASKVGSTSTDTQYFGPGTRLTVL.

This chain links TRBV7-8 with TRBJ1-5, with 7 bases fitting TRBD1. V shed 5 bases and J 4 bases; nucleotides not matched to a gene: 5. Per the germline V gene, CDR1 is SGHVS and CDR2 is FQNEAQ. The CDR3 extends over 14 amino acids. CDR3 residues: CASSISTGNQPQHF. The CDR3 DNA reads TGTGCCAGCAGCATCTCGACAGGGAATCAGCCCCAGCATTTT. Complete variable domain (other parts from reference TRBV7-8 and TRBJ1-5): GAGVSQSPRYKVAKRGQDVALRCDPISGHVSLFWYQQALGQGPEFLTYFQNEAQLDKSGLPSDRFFAERPEGSVSTLKIQRTQQEDSAVYLCASSISTGNQPQHFGDGTRLSIL.

This clonotype showed up just a few times. The chain combines TRBV7-8 with TRBJ2-7, with TRBD2 identical over 12 bases. From germline, CDR1 is SGHVS and CDR2 FQNEAQ. The CDR3 is 16 residues long. Trimming removed 2 bases from V and 1 base from J; junction bases left unmatched: 3. CDR3 bases: TGTGCCAGCAGCTTAACCGGACTAGCGGGGTCCTACGAGCAGTACTTC. As protein: CASSLTGLAGSYEQYF.

V usage is TRBV12-3 or TRBV12-4 and J usage is TRBJ2-1; 8 bases agree with TRBD1. The CDR3 length is 17 residues. The ends lost 5 bases at V and 0 bases at J; junction bases unmatched: 9. CDR3 nucleotide sequence: TGTGCCAGCAGTCGTGGGGACAGGACCGCCTCCTACAATGAGCAGTTCTTC. Its translation is CASSRGDRTASYNEQFF.

This chain connects TRBV10-2 to TRBJ2-1, with D tentatively TRBD1 (5 bases). Germline V lookup: CDR1 WSHSY, CDR2 SAAADI. The ends were cut back, 2 bases at V and 3 bases at J, with 11 bases in the middle. This CDR3 is 15 amino acids long. The CDR3 bases are TGCGCCAGCAGTGAGGCAGGGCAGGACTACAATGAGCAGTTCTTC. It specifies CASSEAGQDYNEQFF.

The V call is TRBV9, the J call TRBJ2-6; TRBD1 might be the D (5 bases). Germline V gives CDR1 SGDLS, CDR2 YYNGEE. The V end lost 3 bases, the J end lost 2 bases, and 12 bases lay between the germline ends. The length of the CDR3 is 16 residues. CDR3 sequence reads: CASSGAGRAGANVLTF. CDR3 DNA: TGTGCCAGCAGCGGTGCAGGGCGAGCTGGGGCCAACGTCCTGACTTTC.

The V and J genes are TRBV7-9 and TRBJ2-2; 8 bases align to TRBD2. The CDR3 runs 17 residues. Germline V gene sequence: CDR1 SEHNR, CDR2 FQNEAQ (reference sequence). Trimming at V came to 7 bases and at J to 3 bases, leaving 13 bases not matched to a gene. CDR3 bases: TGTGCCAGCATCCCATCAGCGGGGGTAACCTACACCGGGGAGCTGTTTTTT. It translates to CASIPSAGVTYTGELFF. Combining the CDR3 with reference TRBV7-9 and TRBJ2-2 gives the whole variable domain DTGVSQNPRHKITKRGQNVTFRCDPISEHNRLYWYRQTLGQGPEFLTYFQNEAQLEKSRLLSDRFSAERPKGSFSTLEIQRTEQGDSAMYLCASIPSAGVTYTGELFFGEGSRLTVL.

The chain uses TRBV18 and TRBJ2-3; D remains ambiguous. The germline V gene has CDR1 KGHSH and CDR2 LQKENI. The CDR3 totals 14 residues. Trimming left V 0 bases short and J 2 bases short, with 6 bases between. The CDR3 bases are TGTGCCAGCTCACCACCCGCCTACACAGATACGCAGTATTTT. This encodes CASSPPAYTDTQYF.

The chain carries TRBV10-3 and TRBJ1-1, with D tentatively TRBD1 (6 bases). The CDR3 totals 13 residues. V lost 6 bases and J 5 bases, leaving 13 bases between the germline ends. Germline V gene data show CDR1 as ENHRY and CDR2 as SYGVKD. The CDR3 here is CAIRSRGQTEAFF. The CDR3 DNA reads TGTGCCATCAGATCGCGGGGGCAGACTGAAGCTTTCTTT.